This T cell receptor (beta chain) was found in a study of CD8+ T cells in alopecia areata. Study-level findings and limits: Researchers report lesional scalp, most notably alopecia totalis/universalis, outstripped normal scalp in clonality. Tofacitinib significantly decreased scalp clonality and expanded CD8+ clones among top 100. Normal-skin resident alphabeta T cells also appear among scalp sample sequences.

V shed 2 bases and J shed 8 bases, with 7 bases lying between them. The CDR3 consists of 13 residues. Germline V gene lookup returns CDR1 MDHEN and CDR2 SYDVKM. As to this clone: Its matching antigen is unknown.

Extraction and reverse transcription of RNA yielded cDNA as the sequencing template. Profiling relied on immunoSEQ multiplex PCR, and the TCRdb table lists in-frame clones only, not all of them. This table has 98,000 or so clones, approximately 66% appearing once. Treatment given: oral pan-JAK inhibitor, 5-10 mg twice daily. Peripheral blood, together with lesional scalp punch biopsies, was collected from alopecia areata patients. This receptor was taken from a human donor with alopecia areata. This chain joins TRBV28 and TRBJ1-6; tentative D call: TRBD1 (5 bases). Sequenced material: CD8+ T cells sorted from blood, taken at week 4, from a patient treated with tofacitinib. As DNA, the CDR3 is TGTGCCAGCAGTTTAACAGGATATTCACCCCTCCACTTT. Amino acids: CASSLTGYSPLHF.